This is a list of T cell receptor beta chains from one sample in a study of response to subunit inactivated influenza vaccine. TCRdb fed the RT-PCR reads into MiXCR, producing one record per CDR3 protein. The repertoire holds 400,000 to 650,000 distinct CDR3 sequences, with approximately 7.8% as singletons. The material was PBMCs from blood, obtained around 25 months after vaccination. These receptors all stem from a man aged 50 to 75 who received an inactivated influenza vaccine. Both conserved end residues are part of each CDR3. D genes are given only for firm matches. A clone size is listed for some rows: how often the clone was seen (once, few, many), or a class if it is expanded.

CDR3aa: CATGTGGYYGYTF; CDR3nt: TGTGCCACCGGGACAGGGGGTTATTATGGCTACACCTTC; j_gene: TRBJ1-2; v_gene: TRBV6-1; abundance: few; d_gene: TRBD1
CDR3aa: CAISEGEARTDTQYF; CDR3nt: TGTGCCATCAGTGAAGGGGAAGCGCGCACAGATACGCAGTATTTT; j_gene: TRBJ2-3; v_gene: TRBV10-3; abundance: few; d_gene: .
CDR3aa: CASSESGPIYGYTF; CDR3nt: TGTGCCAGCAGTGAATCCGGCCCGATCTATGGCTACACCTTC; j_gene: TRBJ1-2; v_gene: TRBV25-1; abundance: .; d_gene: .
CDR3aa: CASRLGGIAFF; CDR3nt: TGTGCCAGCCGGTTAGGGGGCATAGCTTTCTTT; j_gene: TRBJ1-1; v_gene: TRBV7-2; abundance: .; d_gene: TRBD1
CDR3aa: CASSVSRVFEQYF; CDR3nt: TGTGCCAGCAGTGTCAGCAGGGTTTTCGAGCAGTACTTC; j_gene: TRBJ2-7; v_gene: TRBV27; abundance: many; d_gene: .
CDR3aa: CSSDREDYGYTF; CDR3nt: TGCAGTTCGGACAGAGAAGACTATGGCTACACCTTC; j_gene: TRBJ1-2; v_gene: TRBV20-1; abundance: many; d_gene: .
CDR3aa: CASSQLGQGVGEKLFF; CDR3nt: TGCGCCAGCAGCCAACTGGGACAGGGTGTGGGTGAAAAACTGTTTTTT; j_gene: TRBJ1-4; v_gene: TRBV4-1; abundance: few; d_gene: TRBD1
CDR3aa: CASSSGRPNTDTQYF; CDR3nt: TGTGCCAGTAGTAGCGGGAGGCCGAACACAGATACGCAGTATTTT; j_gene: TRBJ2-3; v_gene: TRBV19; abundance: few; d_gene: TRBD2
CDR3aa: CASSPADRVGNTEAFF; CDR3nt: TGTGCCAGCAGTCCAGCCGACAGGGTGGGGAACACTGAAGCTTTCTTT; j_gene: TRBJ1-1; v_gene: TRBV6-1; abundance: few; d_gene: TRBD1
CDR3aa: CASSQLGTSVKNIQYF; CDR3nt: TGTGCCAGCAGCCAATTAGGAACTAGCGTAAAAAACATTCAGTACTTC; j_gene: TRBJ2-4; v_gene: TRBV4-2; abundance: .; d_gene: TRBD2
CDR3aa: CASGRARDRGLGGNTIYF; CDR3nt: TGTGCCAGCGGAAGAGCCCGGGACAGGGGACTCGGTGGAAACACCATATATTTT; j_gene: TRBJ1-3; v_gene: TRBV6-2/TRBV6-3; abundance: .; d_gene: TRBD1
CDR3aa: CASSVSTGTLNNEQFF; CDR3nt: TGTGCCAGCAGTGTATCTACCGGGACTTTGAACAATGAGCAGTTCTTC; j_gene: TRBJ2-1; v_gene: TRBV6-4; abundance: few; d_gene: .
CDR3aa: CASSLREGVARSYGYTF; CDR3nt: TGTGCCAGCAGCCTGCGTGAGGGGGTGGCGAGGAGCTATGGCTACACCTTC; j_gene: TRBJ1-2; v_gene: TRBV3-1; abundance: .; d_gene: .
CDR3aa: CASSLDDTQYF; CDR3nt: TGTGCCAGCAGCTTGGATGATACGCAGTATTTT; j_gene: TRBJ2-3; v_gene: TRBV5-4; abundance: many; d_gene: .
CDR3aa: CSVGFGGRGYTF; CDR3nt: TGCAGCGTTGGGTTCGGGGGGCGCGGCTACACCTTC; j_gene: TRBJ1-2; v_gene: TRBV29-1; abundance: many; d_gene: .
CDR3aa: CASSLGTGFHYGYTF; CDR3nt: TGTGCCAGCAGCTTAGGGACAGGTTTTCACTATGGCTACACCTTC; j_gene: TRBJ1-2; v_gene: TRBV7-2; abundance: .; d_gene: TRBD1
CDR3aa: CASSTTGGIYEQYF; CDR3nt: TGTGCCAGTAGTACGACAGGGGGCATCTACGAGCAGTACTTC; j_gene: TRBJ2-7; v_gene: TRBV19; abundance: few; d_gene: TRBD1
CDR3aa: CASSLRDRSLGQYF; CDR3nt: TGTGCCAGCAGCTTACGGGACAGATCCCTCGGGCAGTACTTC; j_gene: TRBJ2-7; v_gene: TRBV7-8; abundance: few; d_gene: TRBD1
CDR3aa: CTAPGPNNEQFF; CDR3nt: TGCACTGCACCGGGACCAAACAATGAGCAGTTCTTC; j_gene: TRBJ2-1; v_gene: TRBV20-1; abundance: many; d_gene: .
CDR3aa: CASSKATGGINQYF; CDR3nt: TGTGCCAGCAGTAAAGCCACAGGGGGCATTAACCAGTACTTC; j_gene: TRBJ2-7; v_gene: TRBV7-2; abundance: .; d_gene: TRBD1